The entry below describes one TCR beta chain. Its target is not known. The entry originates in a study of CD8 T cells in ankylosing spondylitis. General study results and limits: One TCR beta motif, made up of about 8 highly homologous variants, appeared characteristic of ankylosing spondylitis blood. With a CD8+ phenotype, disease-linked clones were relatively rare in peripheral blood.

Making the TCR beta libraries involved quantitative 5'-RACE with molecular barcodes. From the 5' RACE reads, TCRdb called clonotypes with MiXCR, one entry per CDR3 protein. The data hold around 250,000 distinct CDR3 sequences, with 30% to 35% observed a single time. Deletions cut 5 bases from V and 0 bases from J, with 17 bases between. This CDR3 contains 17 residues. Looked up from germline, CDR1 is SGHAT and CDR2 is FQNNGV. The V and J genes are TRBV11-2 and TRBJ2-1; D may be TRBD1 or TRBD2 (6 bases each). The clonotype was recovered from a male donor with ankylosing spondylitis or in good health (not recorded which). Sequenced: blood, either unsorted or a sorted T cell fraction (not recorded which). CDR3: CASSADGGSSSYNEQFF. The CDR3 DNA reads TGTGCCAGCAGCGCGGACGGGGGCTCAAGCTCCTACAATGAGCAGTTCTTC.